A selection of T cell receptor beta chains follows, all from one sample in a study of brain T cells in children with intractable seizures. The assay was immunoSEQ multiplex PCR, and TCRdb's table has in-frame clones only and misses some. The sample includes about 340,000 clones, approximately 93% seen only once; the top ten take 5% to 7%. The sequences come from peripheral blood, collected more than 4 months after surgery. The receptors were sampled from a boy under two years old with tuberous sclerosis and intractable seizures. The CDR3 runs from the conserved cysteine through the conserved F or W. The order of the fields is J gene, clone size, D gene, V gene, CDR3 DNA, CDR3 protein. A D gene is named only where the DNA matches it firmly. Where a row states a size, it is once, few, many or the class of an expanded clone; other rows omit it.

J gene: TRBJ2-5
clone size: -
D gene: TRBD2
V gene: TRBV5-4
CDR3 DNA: TGTGCCAGCAGCTCCCCTTGGACTAGCGGGAGGGCCGGAGAGACCCAGTACTTC
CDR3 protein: CASSSPWTSGRAGETQYF

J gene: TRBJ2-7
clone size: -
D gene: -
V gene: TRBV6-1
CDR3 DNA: TGTGCCAGCAGTGAAAGGGGACTTACCTACGAGCAGTACTTC
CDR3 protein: CASSERGLTYEQYF

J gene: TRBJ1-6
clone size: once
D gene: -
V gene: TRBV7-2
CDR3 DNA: TGTGCCAGCAGCGCACTACAGACGGGACATTCACCCCTCCACTTT
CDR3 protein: CASSALQTGHSPLHF

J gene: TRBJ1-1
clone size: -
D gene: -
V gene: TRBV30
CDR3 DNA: TGTGCCTGGCAGGGAGGTCGAACTGAAGCTTTCTTT
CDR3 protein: CAWQGGRTEAFF

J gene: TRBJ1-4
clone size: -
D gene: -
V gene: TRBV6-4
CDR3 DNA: TGTGCCAGCAGTGACTCGACGGGGAAACTGTTTTTT
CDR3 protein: CASSDSTGKLFF

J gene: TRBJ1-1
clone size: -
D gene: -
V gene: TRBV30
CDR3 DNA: TGTGCCTGGAGTGTATGGCGCGGTGAAGCTTTCTTT
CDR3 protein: CAWSVWRGEAFF

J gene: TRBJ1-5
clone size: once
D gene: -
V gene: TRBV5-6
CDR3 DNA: TGTGCCAGCAGCGACGGTGGGGGGCGGGCTCAGCCCCAGCATTTT
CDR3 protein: CASSDGGGRAQPQHF

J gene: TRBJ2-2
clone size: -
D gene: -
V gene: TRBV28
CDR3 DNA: TGTGCCAGCAGTCCCCCTCAGTTAGCGAACACCGGGGAGCTGTTTTTT
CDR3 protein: CASSPPQLANTGELFF

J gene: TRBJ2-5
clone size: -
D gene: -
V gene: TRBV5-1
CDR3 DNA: TGCGCCAGCAGATCTCAAACGACCCAGTACTTC
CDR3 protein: CASRSQTTQYF

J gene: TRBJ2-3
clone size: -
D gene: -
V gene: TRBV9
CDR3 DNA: TGTGCCAGCAGCATCATCTCGGGCACAGATACGCAGTATTTT
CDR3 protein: CASSIISGTDTQYF

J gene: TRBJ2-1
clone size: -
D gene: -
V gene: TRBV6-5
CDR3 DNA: TGTGCCAGCAGGCCCCGGGACTTTACCTACAATGAGCAGTTCTTC
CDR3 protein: CASRPRDFTYNEQFF

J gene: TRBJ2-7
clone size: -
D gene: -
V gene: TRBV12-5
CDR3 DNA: TGTGCTAGTGGTTTGAAGGGCCTGGGGGAGCAGTACTTC
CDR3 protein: CASGLKGLGEQYF

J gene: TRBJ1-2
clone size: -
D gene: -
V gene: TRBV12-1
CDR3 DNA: TGTGCCAGCAGCTTTGTGGTCCTCTATGGCTACACCTTC
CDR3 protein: CASSFVVLYGYTF

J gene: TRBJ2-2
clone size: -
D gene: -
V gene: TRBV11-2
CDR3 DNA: TGTGCCAGCACCTTCTCCGGAGGCTTCACCGGGGAGCTGTTTTTT
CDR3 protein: CASTFSGGFTGELFF

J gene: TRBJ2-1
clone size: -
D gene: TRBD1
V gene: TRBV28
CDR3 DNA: TGTGCCAGCTTAACCGGGACAGGGTTCAACAATGAGCAGTTCTTC
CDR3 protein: CASLTGTGFNNEQFF

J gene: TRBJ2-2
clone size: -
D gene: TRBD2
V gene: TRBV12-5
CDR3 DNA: TGTGCTAGTGGTTTGTGGCGGGAGGTGGGCACCGGGGAGCTGTTTTTT
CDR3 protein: CASGLWREVGTGELFF

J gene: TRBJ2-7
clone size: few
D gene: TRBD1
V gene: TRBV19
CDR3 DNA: TGTGCCAGTAGTCGGACAGGCTACTACGAGCAGTACTTC
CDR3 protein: CASSRTGYYEQYF

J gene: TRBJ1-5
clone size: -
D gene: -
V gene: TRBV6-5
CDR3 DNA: TGTGCCAGCAGTTACGGGGGAAATCAGCCCCAGCATTTT
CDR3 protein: CASSYGGNQPQHF

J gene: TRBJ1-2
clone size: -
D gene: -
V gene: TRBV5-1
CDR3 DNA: TGCGCCAGCAGCTTGGTTCCAGCTAACTATGGCTACACCTTC
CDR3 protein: CASSLVPANYGYTF

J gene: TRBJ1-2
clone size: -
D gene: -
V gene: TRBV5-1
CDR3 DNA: TGCGCCAGCAGCTACAAACCCAGGATTCACTATGGCTACACCTTC
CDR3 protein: CASSYKPRIHYGYTF

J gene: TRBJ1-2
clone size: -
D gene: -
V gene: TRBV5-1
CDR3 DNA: TGCGCCAGCAGCTTTAAGGGTAACGGCTACACCTTC
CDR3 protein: CASSFKGNGYTF

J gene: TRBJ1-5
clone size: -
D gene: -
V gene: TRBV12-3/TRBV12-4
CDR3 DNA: TGTGCCAGCAGCCCCCCCCGGGGGGCTCAGCATTTT
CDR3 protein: CASSPPRGAQHF

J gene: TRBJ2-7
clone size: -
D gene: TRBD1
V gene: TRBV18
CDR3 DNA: TGTGCCAGCTCAGAGGGACAGGGCTACGAGCAGTACTTC
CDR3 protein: CASSEGQGYEQYF

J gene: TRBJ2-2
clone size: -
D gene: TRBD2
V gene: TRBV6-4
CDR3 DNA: TGTGCCAGCAGTGACTCGACTAGCGGGGACACCGGGGAGCTGTTTTTT
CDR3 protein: CASSDSTSGDTGELFF

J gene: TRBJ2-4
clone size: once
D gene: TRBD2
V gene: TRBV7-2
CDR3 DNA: TGTGCCAGCAGCCTTAGCGGGGGGCGGGCGTCGGGAACCAAAAACATTCAGTACTTC
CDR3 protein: CASSLSGGRASGTKNIQYF

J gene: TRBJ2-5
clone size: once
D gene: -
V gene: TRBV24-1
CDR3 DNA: TGTGCCACCAGTGAGAGAACCCGCCTAGGGGGAAGGGAGACCCAGTACTTC
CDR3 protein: CATSERTRLGGRETQYF

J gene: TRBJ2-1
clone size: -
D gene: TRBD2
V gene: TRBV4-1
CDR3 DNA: TGCGCCAGCAGCCAAGATGGACTAGCGGGGGTGGTATCCTACAATGAGCAGTTCTTC
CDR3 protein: CASSQDGLAGVVSYNEQFF

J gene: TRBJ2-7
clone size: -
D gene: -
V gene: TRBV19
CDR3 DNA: TGTGCCAGTAGCTTTGACCTGGGGGGCGAGCAGTACTTC
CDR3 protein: CASSFDLGGEQYF

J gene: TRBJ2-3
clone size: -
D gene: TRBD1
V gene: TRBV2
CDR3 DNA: TGTGCCAGCAGCGTCCCGGGACAGGGAACAGATACGCAGTATTTT
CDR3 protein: CASSVPGQGTDTQYF

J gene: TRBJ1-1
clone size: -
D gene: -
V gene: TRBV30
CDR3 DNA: TGTGCCTGGAGTGTGGGGGGGGTTTTGACTGAAGCTTTCTTT
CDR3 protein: CAWSVGGVLTEAFF

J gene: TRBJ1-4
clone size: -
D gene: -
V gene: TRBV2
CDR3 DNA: TGTGCCAGCAGTCCCCTCTCCGTAGCAACTAATGAAAAACTGTTTTTT
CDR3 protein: CASSPLSVATNEKLFF

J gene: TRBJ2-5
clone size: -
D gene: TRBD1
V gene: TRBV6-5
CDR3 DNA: TGTGCCAGCAGTTACGACAACAGGGGGGAGACCCAGTACTTC
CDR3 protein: CASSYDNRGETQYF

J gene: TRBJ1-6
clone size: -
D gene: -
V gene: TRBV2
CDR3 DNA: TGTGCCAGCAGGGGACAAGGCCCCCATTATAATTCACCCCTCCACTTT
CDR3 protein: CASRGQGPHYNSPLHF